Below are 24 T cell receptor beta chains sequenced from a single sample in a study of cytomegalovirus exposure and HLA in healthy donors. Clones were read by immunoSEQ multiplex PCR, and TCRdb kept only the in-frame ones, dropping some. Among 65,000 or so clones listed, about 90% were seen once. Sequenced: PBMCs. Source of these receptors: a woman between 18 and 29 years old in good health and CMV-seronegative.

This sequence joins TRBV28 and TRBJ2-5; 8 positions match TRBD1. J gave up 4 bases and V 9 bases, and 13 bases lay outside the gene matches. In germline, CDR1 is MDHEN, CDR2 SYDVKM. CDR3 size: 15 residues. The CDR3 protein is CASRPQGAVGETQYF. The CDR3 DNA follows: TGTGCCAGTCGACCCCAGGGGGCGGTGGGAGAGACCCAGTACTTC.

The chain joins TRBV6-4 to TRBJ2-3; 7 positions agree with TRBD2. J gave up 0 bases and V 4 bases, and 4 bases lay outside the gene matches. This CDR3 has 15 residues. Germline V gives CDR1 MRHNA, CDR2 SNTAGT. CDR3 sequence (DNA): TGTGCCAGCAGTGCGAGTAGCGGGAGCACAGATACGCAGTATTTT. As protein: CASSASSGSTDTQYF.

The chain carries TRBV19 and TRBJ1-5, with 9 positions matching TRBD1. Trimming cost V 8 bases and J 4 bases; bases outside gene matches: 3. Germline CDR1 and CDR2: LNHDA and SQIVND (reference sequence). This CDR3 spans 13 amino acids. The CDR3, as DNA: TGTGCCAGTGCCGGACAGGGGAATCAGCCCCAGCATTTT. This encodes CASAGQGNQPQHF.

The chain links TRBV2 to TRBJ1-6; TRBD1 is a possible D gene (5 bases). From germline, CDR1 is SNHLY and CDR2 FYNNEI. There are 15 residues in the CDR3. V lost 2 bases to trimming and J lost 5 bases, with 10 bases between them. CDR3 nucleotides: TGTGCCAGCAGTGAATATGGGGGGAATAATTCACCCCTCCACTTT. Its protein product is CASSEYGGNNSPLHF.

The sample holds one count of this clone. The chain recombines TRBV21-1 with TRBJ1-4. TRBV21-1 is listed as a pseudogene. The CDR3 consists of 16 residues. The DNA of the CDR3 is TGTGCCAGCAGCTCTCAACCGGGTTGGCGGGAGACGGAAGGGATTTTT. Amino acid sequence: CASSSQPGWRETEGIF.

The chain uses TRBV28 and TRBJ1-3; D is unclear. Germline V gene sequence: CDR1 MDHEN, CDR2 SYDVKM. The CDR3 sequence is 13 residues long. With 8 bases removed from V and 8 bases from J, the gap between germline ends came to 16 bases. CDR3 nucleotide sequence: TGTGCCAGCTCGATCGGGAGAGGCGACACCATATATTTT. Amino acids: CASSIGRGDTIYF.

The V call is TRBV10-2, the J call TRBJ1-5, with D possibly TRBD1 on 6 matching bases. The CDR3 runs 13 residues. V was clipped by 4 bases and J by 3 bases, with 7 bases between them. The germline CDR1 and CDR2 sequences are WSHSY and SAAADI. CDR3 DNA: TGCGCCAGCAGTGCAGGGGACAATCAGCCCCAGCATTTT. Translating it yields CASSAGDNQPQHF.

The chain employs TRBV12-2 and TRBJ2-7; the table names TRBD2, a call not compared with the DNA. TRBV12-2 is an annotated pseudogene. The CDR3 spans 13 residues. CDR3: CASRGGCSYEQYF. In nucleotides, the CDR3 is TGTGCAAGTCGTGGGGGGTGCTCCTACGAGCAGTACTTC.

The chain is built from TRBV20-1 and TRBJ2-7; D may be TRBD2 (5 bases). This CDR3 contains 11 residues. Germline V gene data show CDR1 as DFQATT and CDR2 as SNEGSKA (reference sequence). The V gene lost 5 bases and the J gene lost 7 bases, with 12 bases spanning the gap. The CDR3 spells CSALPREEQYF. The DNA of the CDR3 is TGCAGTGCTCTGCCTAGGGAGGAGCAGTACTTC.

The chain has TRBV27 and TRBJ2-5; 11 nucleotides agree with TRBD2. Per germline, CDR1 MNHEY and CDR2 SMNVEV (reference sequence). V trimming: 5 bases; J trimming: 5 bases; junction bases outside the gene matches: 13. CDR3 size: 17 residues. This CDR3 reads CASSRGLAAALVETQYF. CDR3 in DNA: TGTGCCAGCAGTCGGGGACTAGCGGCCGCATTGGTGGAGACCCAGTACTTC.

The V call is TRBV19, the J call TRBJ2-7; TRBD2 matches at 8 bases. The germline CDR1 and CDR2 sequences are LNHDA and SQIVND (reference sequence). There are 14 residues in the CDR3. J lost 6 bases, V lost 5 bases, and 9 bases had no gene match. DNA of the CDR3: TGTGCCAGTAGTGCATACCGGGGGGGCGGCGAGCAGTACTTC. As protein: CASSAYRGGGEQYF.

This clone was counted once. V usage is TRBV11-2 and J usage is TRBJ1-2; possibly TRBD1 for D (5 bases). Trimming left V 1 base short and J 0 bases short, with 12 bases between. The CDR3 runs 16 residues. Germline CDR1 reads SGHAT; CDR2 reads FQNNGV. CDR3 protein: CASSLGPGVSNYGYTF. The CDR3 DNA reads TGTGCCAGCAGCTTAGGACCGGGGGTTTCTAACTATGGCTACACCTTC.

The rearrangement uses TRBV27 and TRBJ2-7; TRBD2 might be the D (6 bases). CDR3 length: 16 residues. Germline CDR1 is MNHEY and CDR2 is SMNVEV (reference sequence). Trimming stripped 5 bases from V and 4 bases from J, with 21 bases between. CDR3 sequence (DNA): TGTGCCAGCAGTAAGGTGGCAATCTGGGGAGGATACGAGCAGTACTTC. Its translation: CASSKVAIWGGYEQYF.

This clone has a single count. At one end the junction does not follow the germline gene, possibly because of a read error. The rearrangement links TRBV7-7 to TRBJ2-5, with 8 bases lining up with TRBD2. The CDR3 has 15 residues. The germline gives CDR1 SSHAT, CDR2 FNYEAQ (reference sequence). CDR3 nucleotides: TGTGCTAGCAGCTTACAAGCGGGAGCGATTGAGACCCAGTACTTC. It codes for CASSLQAGAIETQYF. The full variable domain, its missing parts supplied by reference TRBV7-7 and TRBJ2-5, is GAGVSQSPRYKVTKRGQDVTLRCDPISSHATLYWYQQALGQGPEFLTYFNYEAQPDKSGLPSDRFSAERPEGSISTLTIQRTEQRDSAMYRCASSLQAGAIETQYFGPGTRLLVL.

V usage is TRBV11-3 and J usage is TRBJ1-3; TRBD1 is a possible D gene (5 bases). The V end was cut by 0 bases, the J end by 0 bases, with 6 bases between. Germline V lookup: CDR1 SGHNT, CDR2 YENEEA. CDR3 length equals 15 residues. The CDR3 spells CASSLDDSSGNTIYF. The CDR3 DNA sequence: TGTGCCAGCAGCTTAGACGACAGCTCTGGAAACACCATATATTTT.

The chain combines TRBV9 with TRBJ2-7; a possible D gene is TRBD2 (6 bases). The CDR3 is made up of 14 amino acids. V lost 4 bases, J lost 5 bases, and 16 bases lay in between. Germline CDR1 is SGDLS and CDR2 is YYNGEE. This CDR3 reads CASSLGGSSDEQYF. CDR3 coding DNA: TGTGCCAGCAGCCTCGGGGGTTCCTCTGACGAGCAGTACTTC.

The rearrangement links TRBV19 to TRBJ2-6, with D hard to call. There are 13 residues in the CDR3. Germline-derived CDR1 and CDR2 are LNHDA and SQIVND (reference sequence). Deletions cut 6 bases from V and 2 bases from J, with 5 bases between. CDR3 in amino acids: CASRPAGANVLTF. The CDR3 bases are TGTGCCAGTAGACCGGCTGGGGCCAACGTCCTGACTTTC. Supplemented by reference TRBV19 and TRBJ2-6, the full variable domain reads DGGITQSPKYLFRKEGQNVTLSCEQNLNHDAMYWYRQDPGQGLRLIYYSQIVNDFQKGDIAEGYSVSREKKESFPLTVTSAQKNPTAFYLCASRPAGANVLTFGAGSRLTVL.

The chain employs TRBV7-3 and TRBJ2-4, with 7 bases aligning to TRBD1. Germline CDR1 reads SGHTA; CDR2 reads FQGTGA. Unmatched junction bases numbered 7, after V lost 3 bases and J lost 5 bases. The CDR3 loop spans 15 amino acids. CDR3 amino acids: CASSFSDRVENIQYF. The CDR3 DNA follows: TGTGCCAGCAGCTTCTCTGACAGGGTGGAAAACATTCAGTACTTC. The full variable domain, its missing parts supplied by reference TRBV7-3 and TRBJ2-4, is GAGVSQTPSNKVTEKGKYVELRCDPISGHTALYWYRQSLGQGPEFLIYFQGTGAADDSGLPNDRFFAVRPEGSVSTLKIQRTERGDSAVYLCASSFSDRVENIQYFGAGTRLSVL.

Notes on this clone: Its ends do not fully match the called genes, so a read error is possible. The chain joins TRBV10-2 to TRBJ1-1, with a weak D call TRBD1 (5 bases). Germline loops: CDR1 WSHSY, CDR2 SAAADI. There are 16 residues in the CDR3. As DNA, the CDR3 is TGCGCCAGCAATGAGGGGCAGGATCCTATGAACACTGAAGCTTTCTTT. Its translation: CASNEGQDPMNTEAFF.

This sequence joins TRBV7-9 and TRBJ1-6; D is uncertain. Trimming took 3 bases from V and 9 from J, leaving 3 bases between them. The CDR3 sequence is 11 residues long. Germline-derived CDR1 and CDR2 are SEHNR and FQNEAQ (reference sequence). DNA for the CDR3: TGTGCCAGCAGCTTTAGTTCACCCCTCCACTTT. Amino acid sequence: CASSFSSPLHF.

The V call is TRBV6-5, the J call TRBJ2-7; 10 nucleotides line up with TRBD1. The J segment lost 1 base and the V segment lost 6 bases, leaving 6 bases of the junction unmatched. The V gene's germline CDR1 is MNHEY and CDR2 SVGAGI. The CDR3 runs to 15 residues. This CDR3 reads CASRGGGQGSYEQYF. CDR3 bases: TGTGCCAGCAGAGGGGGGGGACAGGGGTCCTACGAGCAGTACTTC.

V usage is TRBV7-2 and J usage is TRBJ2-2, with a weak D call TRBD1 (6 bases). Germline-derived CDR1 and CDR2 are SGHTA and FQGNSA. The CDR3 has 15 residues. Trimming took off 2 bases at V and 4 bases at J, with 11 bases between the two ends. The CDR3 here is CASSLYGQFTGELFF. CDR3 in DNA: TGTGCCAGCAGCTTATATGGACAGTTCACCGGGGAGCTGTTTTTT. Filled out from reference TRBV7-2 and TRBJ2-2, the complete variable domain reads GAGVSQSPSNKVTEKGKDVELRCDPISGHTALYWYRQSLGQGLEFLIYFQGNSAPDKSGLPSDRFSAERTGGSVSTLTIQRTQQEDSAVYLCASSLYGQFTGELFFGEGSRLTVL.

The rearrangement joins TRBV15 to TRBJ1-1, with D perhaps matching TRBD1 (5 bases). The germline gives CDR1 LNHNV, CDR2 YYDKDF (reference sequence). The V end lost 3 bases, the J end lost 4 bases, and 12 bases lay between the germline ends. CDR3 length equals 14 residues. This CDR3 reads CATSSWGGSTEAFF. For the CDR3, the DNA is TGTGCCACCAGCAGTTGGGGGGGGAGCACTGAAGCTTTCTTT.

This chain joins TRBV28 and TRBJ1-1; maybe TRBD1 (5 bases). Trimming removed 2 bases at V and 8 bases at J, with 6 bases between. Germline CDR1 and CDR2: MDHEN and SYDVKM. The CDR3 spans 11 residues. The CDR3 DNA reads TGTGCCAGCAGTTTAAGACAGGAAGCTTTCTTT. This sequence encodes CASSLRQEAFF.